This record looks at one T cell receptor beta chain sequence and its context. This entry is derived from a study of blood T cells in healthy people across ages. Per the germline V gene, CDR1 is LNHDA and CDR2 is SQIVND (reference sequence). The CDR3 covers 15 residues. The junction had 9 bases not matched to a gene; V was cut back by 6 bases and J by 6 bases. Through a sample-barcoded 5' primer and a J-beta primer mix, a second PCR was run for roughly 6 to 11 cycles. In TCRdb, the 5' RACE reads were re-called with MiXCR into one record per CDR3 protein. The sample holds about 1,600,000 distinct CDR3 sequences, about 40% seen once.

The sample comprised blood. The sequence was collected from a woman younger than 30 in good health. The chain uses TRBV19 and TRBJ1-4, with 8 bases aligning to TRBD1. The CDR3 DNA reads TGTGCCAGTAGGGACAGAGGGGGACAGGATGAAAAACTGTTTTTT. The encoded protein is CASRDRGGQDEKLFF.